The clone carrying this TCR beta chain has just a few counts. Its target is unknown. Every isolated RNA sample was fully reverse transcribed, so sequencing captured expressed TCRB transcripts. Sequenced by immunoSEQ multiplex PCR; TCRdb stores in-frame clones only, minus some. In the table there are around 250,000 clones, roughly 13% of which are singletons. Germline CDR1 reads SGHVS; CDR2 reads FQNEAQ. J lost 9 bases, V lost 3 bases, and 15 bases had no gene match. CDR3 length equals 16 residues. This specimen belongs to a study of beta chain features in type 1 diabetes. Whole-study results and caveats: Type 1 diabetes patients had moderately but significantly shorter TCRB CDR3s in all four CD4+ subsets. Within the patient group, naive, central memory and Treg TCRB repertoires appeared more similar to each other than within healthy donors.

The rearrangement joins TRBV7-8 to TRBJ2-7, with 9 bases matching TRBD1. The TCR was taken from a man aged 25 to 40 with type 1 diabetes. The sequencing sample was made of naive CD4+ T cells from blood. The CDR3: CASSLVNDGTGRGQYF. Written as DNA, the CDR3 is TGTGCCAGCAGCTTGGTTAACGATGGGACAGGGAGGGGGCAGTACTTC. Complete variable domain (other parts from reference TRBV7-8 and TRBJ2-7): GAGVSQSPRYKVAKRGQDVALRCDPISGHVSLFWYQQALGQGPEFLTYFQNEAQLDKSGLPSDRFFAERPEGSVSTLKIQRTQQEDSAVYLCASSLVNDGTGRGQYFGPGTRLTVT.